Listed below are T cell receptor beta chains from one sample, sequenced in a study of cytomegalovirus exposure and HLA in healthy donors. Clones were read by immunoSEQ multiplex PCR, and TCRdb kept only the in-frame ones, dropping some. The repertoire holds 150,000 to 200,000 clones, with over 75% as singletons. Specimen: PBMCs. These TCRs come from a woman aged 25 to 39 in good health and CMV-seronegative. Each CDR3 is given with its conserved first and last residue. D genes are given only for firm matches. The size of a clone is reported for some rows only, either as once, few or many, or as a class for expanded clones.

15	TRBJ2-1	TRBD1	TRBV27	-	CASSLTSGGRNEQFF	TGTGCCAGCAGTTTAACGTCAGGGGGACGCAATGAGCAGTTCTTC
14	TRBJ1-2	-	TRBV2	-	CASSEETLNPTDTF	TGTGCCAGCAGTGAGGAAACCCTTAATCCCACAGACACCTTC
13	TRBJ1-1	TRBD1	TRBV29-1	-	CSVDRGTITEAFF	TGCAGCGTCGACAGGGGGACGATCACTGAAGCTTTCTTT
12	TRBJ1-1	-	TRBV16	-	CASSQFQAAAFF	TGTGCCAGCAGCCAATTCCAGGCAGCAGCTTTCTTT
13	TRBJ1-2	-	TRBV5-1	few	CASRVVGERGYTF	TGCGCCAGCAGGGTTGTTGGGGAGCGCGGCTACACCTTC
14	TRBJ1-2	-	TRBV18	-	CASSPGQRANGYTF	TGTGCCAGCTCACCTGGACAGCGTGCTAATGGCTACACCTTC
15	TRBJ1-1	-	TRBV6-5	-	CASSYSGRGNTEAFF	TGTGCCAGCAGTTACTCTGGCAGGGGGAACACTGAAGCTTTCTTT
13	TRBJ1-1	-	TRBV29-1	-	CSVLGQMNTEAFF	TGCAGCGTACTTGGACAGATGAACACTGAAGCTTTCTTT
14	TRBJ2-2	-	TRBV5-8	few	CASSFYRAHGELFF	TGTGCCAGCAGCTTTTACAGGGCCCACGGGGAGCTGTTTTTT
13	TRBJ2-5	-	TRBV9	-	CASSSGPQETQYF	TGTGCCAGCAGCTCGGGTCCCCAAGAGACCCAGTACTTC
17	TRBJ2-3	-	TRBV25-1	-	CASSELGHQTSTDTQYF	TGTGCCAGCAGTGAATTGGGACACCAAACTAGCACAGATACGCAGTATTTT
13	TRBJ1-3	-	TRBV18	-	CASSPLPHDTIYF	TGTGCCAGCTCACCACTCCCACATGACACCATATATTTT
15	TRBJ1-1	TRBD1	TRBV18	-	CASSPETGASGEAFF	TGTGCCAGCTCACCAGAGACAGGGGCAAGCGGTGAAGCTTTCTTT
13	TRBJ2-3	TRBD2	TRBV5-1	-	CAQELAGIDTQYF	TGCGCCCAGGAACTAGCGGGTATAGATACGCAGTATTTT
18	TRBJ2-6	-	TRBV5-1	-	CASSLEGTRYSGANVLTF	TGCGCCAGCAGCTTGGAAGGGACAAGATACTCTGGGGCCAACGTCCTGACTTTC
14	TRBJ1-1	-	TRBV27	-	CASSMDWGNTEAFF	TGTGCCAGCAGTATGGACTGGGGGAACACTGAAGCTTTCTTT
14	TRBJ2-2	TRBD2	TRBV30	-	CAWRILAVPGELFF	TGTGCCTGGCGGATTCTAGCGGTTCCCGGGGAGCTGTTTTTT
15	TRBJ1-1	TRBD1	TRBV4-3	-	CASSSTGVGNTEAFF	TGCGCCAGCAGCTCTACAGGGGTTGGGAACACTGAAGCTTTCTTT
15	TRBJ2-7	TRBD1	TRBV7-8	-	CASSVNRGSSYEQYF	TGTGCCAGCAGCGTCAACAGGGGTTCCTCCTACGAGCAGTACTTC
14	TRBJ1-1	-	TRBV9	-	CASNLWSMNTEAFF	TGTGCCAGCAACCTGTGGAGCATGAACACTGAAGCTTTCTTT
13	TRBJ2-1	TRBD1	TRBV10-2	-	CASRKDRDNEQFF	TGCGCCAGCAGGAAGGACAGGGACAATGAGCAGTTCTTC
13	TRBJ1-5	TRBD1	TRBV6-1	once	CASSPGGNQPQHF	TGTGCCAGCAGTCCAGGGGGGAATCAGCCCCAGCATTTT
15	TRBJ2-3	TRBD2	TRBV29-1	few	CSVEGTSGVTDTQYF	TGCAGCGTTGAAGGGACTAGCGGAGTCACAGATACGCAGTATTTT
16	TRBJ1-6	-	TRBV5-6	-	CASSLDSSSYNSPLHF	TGTGCCAGCAGCTTGGACTCAAGCTCCTATAATTCACCCCTCCACTTT
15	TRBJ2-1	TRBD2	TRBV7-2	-	CASSLLAGDYNEQFF	TGTGCCAGCAGCTTACTAGCGGGAGACTACAATGAGCAGTTCTTC
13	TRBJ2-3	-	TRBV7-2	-	CASSLTGTDTQYF	TGTGCCAGCAGCCTAACGGGAACAGATACGCAGTATTTT
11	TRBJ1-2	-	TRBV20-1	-	CSAVDSRSYTF	TGCAGTGCTGTGGACAGCAGGAGCTACACCTTC
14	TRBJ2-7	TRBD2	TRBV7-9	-	CASSPGLAGAEQYF	TGTGCCAGCAGCCCGGGACTAGCGGGAGCCGAGCAGTACTTC
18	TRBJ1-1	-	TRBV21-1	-	CASSKGAGTRGLLTEAFF	TGTGCCAGCAGCAAAGGTGCCGGTACAAGGGGGCTTTTGACTGAAGCTTTCTTT
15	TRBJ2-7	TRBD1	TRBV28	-	CASRRDRGFNYEQYF	TGTGCCAGCCGCCGGGACAGGGGATTCAACTACGAGCAGTACTTC
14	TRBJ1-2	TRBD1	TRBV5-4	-	CASSLVGGASGYTF	TGTGCCAGCAGCTTGGTAGGGGGCGCGTCTGGCTACACCTTC
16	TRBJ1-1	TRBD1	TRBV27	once	CASSFWTGDMATEAFF	TGTGCCAGCAGTTTCTGGACAGGGGATATGGCCACTGAAGCTTTCTTT